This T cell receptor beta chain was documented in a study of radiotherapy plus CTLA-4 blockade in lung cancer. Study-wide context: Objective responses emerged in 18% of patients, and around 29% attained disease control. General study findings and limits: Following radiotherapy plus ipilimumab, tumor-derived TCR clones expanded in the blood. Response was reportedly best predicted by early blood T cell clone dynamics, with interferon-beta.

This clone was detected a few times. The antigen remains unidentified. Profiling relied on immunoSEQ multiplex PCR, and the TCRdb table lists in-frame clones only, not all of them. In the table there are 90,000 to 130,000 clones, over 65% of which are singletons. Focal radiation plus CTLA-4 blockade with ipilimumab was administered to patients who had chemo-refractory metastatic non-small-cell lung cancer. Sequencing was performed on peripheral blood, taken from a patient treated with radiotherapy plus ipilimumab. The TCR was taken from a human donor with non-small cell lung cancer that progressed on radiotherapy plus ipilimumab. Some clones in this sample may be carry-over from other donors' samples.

The CDR3 coding sequence is TGTGCCAGCAGCTTATGGGTGAACACTGAAGCTTTCTTT. Encoded protein: CASSLWVNTEAFF. The rearrangement joins TRBV11-3 to TRBJ1-1; D is undetermined. Germline values: CDR1 SGHNT, CDR2 YENEEA. Trimming removed 2 bases from V and 0 bases from J, with 4 bases in between. This CDR3 comprises 13 residues.